The rows below give T cell receptor beta chains drawn from one sample of a study of blood T cell repertoires in COVID-19. TCRdb's copy holds only in-frame clones and misses some; the assay was immunoSEQ multiplex PCR. The data contain tens of thousands of clones, 75% to 90% of them seen just once; the ten biggest clones take up roughly 5%. Sequences were obtained from peripheral blood. Receptors were obtained from a man in his fifties or sixties with active COVID-19. The CDR3 runs from the conserved cysteine through the conserved F or W. D genes are given only for firm matches. Clone size is not always given. Where it is, it says once, few, many or a class for expanded clones.

d_gene: TRBD1; abundance: NA; len: 13; v_gene: TRBV7-2; j_gene: TRBJ1-5; CDR3aa: CASSSQGDQPQHF; CDR3nt: TGTGCCAGCAGCAGTCAGGGGGATCAGCCCCAGCATTTT
d_gene: NA; abundance: few; len: 15; v_gene: TRBV3-1/TRBV3-2; j_gene: TRBJ1-3; CDR3aa: CASSKATGSGNTIYF; CDR3nt: TGTGCCAGCAGCAAAGCCACAGGGTCGGGAAACACCATATATTTT
d_gene: TRBD1; abundance: once; len: 16; v_gene: TRBV2; j_gene: TRBJ2-5; CDR3aa: CASSPDHRTGQETQYF; CDR3nt: TGTGCCAGCAGCCCAGACCACCGGACAGGCCAAGAGACCCAGTACTTC
d_gene: TRBD2; abundance: NA; len: 12; v_gene: TRBV29-1; j_gene: TRBJ2-5; CDR3aa: CSVAGGAETQYF; CDR3nt: TGCAGCGTCGCGGGGGGCGCAGAGACCCAGTACTTC
d_gene: TRBD1; abundance: NA; len: 15; v_gene: TRBV24-1; j_gene: TRBJ2-3; CDR3aa: CATSLRQGGTDTQYF; CDR3nt: TGTGCCACCAGTCTAAGACAGGGGGGCACAGATACGCAGTATTTT
d_gene: NA; abundance: NA; len: 15; v_gene: TRBV27; j_gene: TRBJ1-5; CDR3aa: CASSSDSRPSRPQHF; CDR3nt: TGTGCCAGCAGTTCCGACAGCAGGCCAAGTCGGCCCCAGCATTTT
d_gene: TRBD2; abundance: once; len: 16; v_gene: TRBV7-9; j_gene: TRBJ2-5; CDR3aa: CASSLELAGAPGEQYF; CDR3nt: TGTGCCAGCAGCTTAGAACTAGCGGGAGCCCCTGGGGAGCAGTACTTC
d_gene: TRBD2; abundance: few; len: 15; v_gene: TRBV24-1; j_gene: TRBJ2-5; CDR3aa: CATSALAGVPETQYF; CDR3nt: TGTGCCACCAGTGCGCTAGCGGGAGTCCCGGAGACCCAGTACTTC
d_gene: TRBD1; abundance: NA; len: 16; v_gene: TRBV28; j_gene: TRBJ2-2; CDR3aa: CASSFGTGDNTGELFF; CDR3nt: TGTGCCAGCAGTTTCGGAACAGGGGATAACACCGGGGAGCTGTTTTTT
d_gene: TRBD1; abundance: NA; len: 15; v_gene: TRBV2; j_gene: TRBJ1-6; CDR3aa: CASRLDRAGGSPLHF; CDR3nt: TGTGCCAGCAGGTTGGACAGGGCCGGGGGTTCACCCCTCCACTTT
d_gene: NA; abundance: NA; len: 13; v_gene: TRBV6-5; j_gene: TRBJ1-1; CDR3aa: CASSPTGFTEAFF; CDR3nt: TGTGCCAGCAGTCCCACAGGGTTCACTGAAGCTTTCTTT
d_gene: NA; abundance: NA; len: 10; v_gene: TRBV21-1; j_gene: TRBJ1-1; CDR3aa: CASSSFEAFF; CDR3nt: TGTGCCAGTTCCTCCTTCGAAGCTTTCTTT
d_gene: NA; abundance: NA; len: 15; v_gene: TRBV7-9; j_gene: TRBJ2-1; CDR3aa: CASSLGGQGGTSAFF; CDR3nt: TGTGCCAGCAGCTTAGGGGGACAGGGTGGGACTAGTGCGTTCTTC
d_gene: TRBD1; abundance: NA; len: 12; v_gene: TRBV2; j_gene: TRBJ1-5; CDR3aa: CASGTGHQPQHF; CDR3nt: TGTGCCTCCGGGACAGGGCATCAGCCCCAGCATTTT
d_gene: NA; abundance: NA; len: 14; v_gene: TRBV7-2; j_gene: TRBJ2-1; CDR3aa: CASSLEAGRNEQFF; CDR3nt: TGTGCCAGCAGCCTAGAGGCAGGTAGGAATGAGCAGTTCTTC
d_gene: NA; abundance: NA; len: 16; v_gene: TRBV5-8; j_gene: TRBJ1-4; CDR3aa: CASSLTQGLTNEKLFF; CDR3nt: TGTGCCAGCAGCTTGACGCAGGGTTTAACTAATGAAAAACTGTTTTTT
d_gene: TRBD2; abundance: NA; len: 16; v_gene: TRBV19; j_gene: TRBJ2-1; CDR3aa: CATCALAGGPGNEQFF; CDR3nt: TGTGCCACCTGCGCACTAGCGGGAGGGCCGGGCAATGAGCAGTTCTTC
d_gene: NA; abundance: NA; len: 14; v_gene: TRBV6-6; j_gene: TRBJ1-1; CDR3aa: CASSYPQANSKAFF; CDR3nt: TGTGCCAGCAGTTACCCCCAGGCTAATTCGAAAGCTTTCTTT
d_gene: NA; abundance: NA; len: 13; v_gene: TRBV28; j_gene: TRBJ1-1; CDR3aa: CASRLRPGQRAFF; CDR3nt: TGTGCCAGCAGGTTACGCCCCGGGCAGCGGGCTTTCTTT
d_gene: NA; abundance: NA; len: 15; v_gene: TRBV7-9; j_gene: TRBJ1-4; CDR3aa: CASSLGQIDNEKLFF; CDR3nt: TGTGCCAGCAGCTTAGGACAGATTGATAATGAAAAACTGTTTTTT
d_gene: NA; abundance: NA; len: 16; v_gene: TRBV11-3; j_gene: TRBJ2-2; CDR3aa: CASSSFVGPNTGELFF; CDR3nt: TGTGCCAGCAGCTCCTTCGTGGGGCCGAACACCGGGGAGCTGTTTTTT
d_gene: TRBD1; abundance: NA; len: 14; v_gene: TRBV27; j_gene: TRBJ2-3; CDR3aa: CASRTQGATDTQYF; CDR3nt: TGTGCCAGCAGGACACAGGGGGCCACAGATACGCAGTATTTT
d_gene: NA; abundance: NA; len: 16; v_gene: TRBV14; j_gene: TRBJ1-4; CDR3aa: CASSPDRLGANEKLFF; CDR3nt: TGTGCCAGCAGTCCTGACAGGCTCGGGGCTAATGAAAAACTGTTTTTT
d_gene: TRBD1; abundance: few; len: 14; v_gene: TRBV12-5; j_gene: TRBJ2-5; CDR3aa: CASGGPGTGETQYF; CDR3nt: TGTGCTAGTGGTGGACCCGGGACAGGGGAGACCCAGTACTTC
d_gene: TRBD1; abundance: NA; len: 14; v_gene: TRBV6-6; j_gene: TRBJ2-7; CDR3aa: CASKGQFGSYEQYF; CDR3nt: TGTGCCAGCAAGGGACAGTTTGGCTCCTACGAGCAGTACTTC
d_gene: TRBD1; abundance: NA; len: 14; v_gene: TRBV7-2; j_gene: TRBJ1-1; CDR3aa: CASSLGQGAEKAFF; CDR3nt: TGTGCCAGCAGCTTAGGACAGGGAGCCGAAAAAGCTTTCTTT
d_gene: TRBD2; abundance: NA; len: 23; v_gene: TRBV6-2/TRBV6-3; j_gene: TRBJ2-3; CDR3aa: CASSHILNYPPTGTSGRSDTQYF; CDR3nt: TGTGCCAGCAGCCATATCCTGAACTACCCCCCTACTGGGACTAGCGGGAGGTCAGATACGCAGTATTTT
d_gene: NA; abundance: NA; len: 12; v_gene: TRBV2; j_gene: TRBJ2-2; CDR3aa: CASSLDTGELFF; CDR3nt: TGTGCCAGCAGCCTAGACACCGGGGAGCTGTTTTTT
d_gene: NA; abundance: many; len: 15; v_gene: TRBV27; j_gene: TRBJ2-2; CDR3aa: CASSLSGLNSGELFF; CDR3nt: TGTGCCAGCAGTTTAAGTGGTCTGAACTCCGGGGAGCTGTTTTTT
d_gene: NA; abundance: NA; len: 16; v_gene: TRBV30; j_gene: TRBJ2-3; CDR3aa: CAWSGVGGRRTDTQYF; CDR3nt: TGTGCCTGGAGTGGGGTGGGGGGGCGCCGCACAGATACGCAGTATTTT
d_gene: TRBD1; abundance: NA; len: 17; v_gene: TRBV7-6; j_gene: TRBJ1-3; CDR3aa: CASSLGDRIISGNTIYF; CDR3nt: TGTGCCAGCAGCTTAGGGGACAGAATTATCTCTGGAAACACCATATATTTT
d_gene: TRBD1; abundance: NA; len: 15; v_gene: TRBV19; j_gene: TRBJ1-1; CDR3aa: CASSTGTGWSTEAFF; CDR3nt: TGTGCCAGTAGTACGGGGACAGGGTGGAGCACTGAAGCTTTCTTT